This T cell receptor beta chain stems from a study of blood T cell repertoires in COVID-19. Overall study: Nucleic acid was either cDNA or gDNA, and it came from T cells, B-cell-depleted T cells, or PBMCs.

In the source study's methods: Estimation of nucleated cell counts was performed using reference gene primer amplification. The protocol was immunoSEQ multiplex PCR, while the TCRdb copy is restricted to in-frame clones and leaves out a portion. From that table come the V and J calls and clone size; the DNA was used to work out D and trimming. The sample yields fewer than 250,000 clones, 85% to 90% seen once. Germline assignment: CDR1 SGHVS and CDR2 FQNEAQ. This CDR3 has 16 amino acids. Trimming removed 3 bases from V and 2 bases from J; junction bases left unmatched: 8. This sequence was found in a man aged 60-69 years with acute or convalescent COVID-19. V gene TRBV7-8 combines with J gene TRBJ2-7; 9 bases map to TRBD1. Input material: peripheral blood. The CDR3 sequence is CASSFIPGQGPYEQYF. The CDR3 bases are TGTGCCAGCAGCTTCATTCCGGGACAGGGACCCTACGAGCAGTACTTC.